This TCR beta chain was recovered during a study of regulatory T cells in long-lasting Graves disease. Time point indicated: newly diagnosed GD, antithyroid drugs for less than 3 months. RNA from PBMCs was the source of the TCR library. As for this clonotype: Its antigen is currently unknown.

Study observations and caveats: Samples came from peripheral blood alone, without thyroid tissue. With persistent disease, TRBV28, TRBJ1-2 and TRBJ2-5 were the favored segments.

CDR1 SGHTA and CDR2 FQGTGA come from the germline V gene. This CDR3 has 16 amino acids. The V gene end was trimmed by 5 bases and the J gene end by 5 bases; junction bases not matched to a gene: 11. For TCR beta, libraries came from iRepertoire HTBI primers and Arm-PCR of CDR3 regions. The authors' processing: The study identified 50 to 70 TRBV and 13 to 15 TRBJ segments across samples. TCRdb re-called the multiplex PCR reads with MiXCR, one entry per CDR3 protein. TCRdb, not the original authors, processed these V and J calls. Counted here are a few hundred thousand distinct CDR3 sequences, around 21% occurring once; the ten biggest clones make up around 14%.

The specimen was peripheral blood mononuclear cells (PBMCs), collected at new diagnosis, from a patient treated with antithyroid drugs. The chain has TRBV7-3 and TRBJ2-2; TRBD2 aligns across 7 bases. The receptor was derived from a female donor with Graves disease. The CDR3 sequence is CASSLTGGSQTGELFF. In DNA form, the CDR3 reads TGTGCCAGCAGCCTTACTGGCGGGAGCCAAACCGGGGAGCTGTTTTTT.